One sample yielded the 19 T cell receptor beta chains listed below, sequenced in a study of blood T cells in healthy people across ages. Next came a second PCR, run for about 6 to 12 cycles, which used a sample-barcoded 5' primer along with a J-beta primer mix. TCRdb independently ran MiXCR on the 5' RACE reads; one entry per CDR3 protein. Of roughly 2 million distinct CDR3 sequences in the sample, roughly 50% were seen once. The specimen was blood. These receptors were taken from a woman aged 40 to 50 in good health.

Concerning this clonotype itself: One base away lies a much larger clone, so this may be a sequencing read error. The chain carries TRBV10-2 and TRBJ2-7, with D tentatively TRBD2 (8 bases). Germline CDR1 reads WSHSY; CDR2 reads SAAADI. The CDR3 contains 16 residues. The CDR3 coding sequence is TGCGACAGCACCGCAGGGGGAGGACTAGCTGTCTACGAGCAGTACTTC. It translates to CDSTAGGGLAVYEQYF.

The V gene is TRBV7-9, the J gene TRBJ2-3, with D hard to call. V was cut by 0 bases and J by 2 bases, with 15 bases left in between. The CDR3 consists of 17 residues. CDR1 is SEHNR and CDR2 is FQNEAQ in the germline V gene (reference sequence). CDR3 coding DNA: TGTGCCAGCAGCTTAGCCACCCACTGGTCGGACACAGATACGCAGTATTTT. This gives the protein CASSLATHWSDTDTQYF.

This clonotype has more than one count but fewer than ten. V and J are TRBV24-1 and TRBJ2-1; 8 bases agree with TRBD1. The V gene end was trimmed by 3 bases and the J gene end by 7 bases; junction bases not matched to a gene: 4. CDR3 length equals 14 residues. In germline, CDR1 is KGHDR, CDR2 SFDVKD. The CDR3 bases are TGTGCCACCAGTGATACCTACAGGGGGAATGAGCAGTTCTTC. Translation: CATSDTYRGNEQFF.

CDR3 loop: CSASRAGGSSYEQYF. CDR3 coding DNA: TGCAGTGCGAGCCGAGCGGGGGGGAGCTCCTACGAGCAGTACTTC. This chain links TRBV20-1 with TRBJ2-7; 10 positions agree with TRBD2. The CDR3 is made up of 15 amino acids. Germline V gene sequence: CDR1 DFQATT, CDR2 SNEGSKA (reference sequence). Trimming took 6 bases from V and 0 from J; bases not matched to a gene: 8.

The CDR3 loop is CASSRGRFFSYEQYF. For the CDR3, the DNA is TGTGCCAGCAGCCGAGGACGGTTCTTCTCCTACGAGCAGTACTTC. This chain links TRBV27 with TRBJ2-7, with no clear D. Germline V lookup: CDR1 MNHEY, CDR2 SMNVEV (reference sequence). This CDR3 has 15 residues. V gave up 6 bases and J gave up 0 bases, with 15 bases separating them.

This clonotype was seen more than once but under ten times. CDR3 nucleotides: TGTGCCAGCAGTGATTCGACGAACCAGGGGACCCAGTACTTC. This sequence encodes CASSDSTNQGTQYF. V usage is TRBV27 and J usage is TRBJ2-5, with D possibly being TRBD1 (5 bases). V lost 5 bases, J lost 7 bases, and 17 bases lay in between. Germline CDR1 and CDR2: MNHEY and SMNVEV (reference sequence). The CDR3 has 14 amino acids.

This chain connects TRBV20-1 to TRBJ2-3, with 8 bases that match TRBD2. Losses at the gene ends were 8 bases for V and 5 bases for J; bases not matched to a gene: 6. The CDR3 is 12 residues long. Germline CDR1 reads DFQATT; CDR2 reads SNEGSKA (reference sequence). CDR3 sequence reads: CSSGGEGDTQYF. The CDR3 DNA follows: TGCAGTTCCGGGGGGGAGGGAGATACGCAGTATTTT.

The chain combines TRBV4-3 with TRBJ2-5; TRBD1 aligns across 9 bases. CDR3 length: 17 amino acids. V trimming: 0 bases; J trimming: 5 bases; junction bases outside the gene matches: 10. Germline V gives CDR1 LGHNA, CDR2 YSLEER. This chain's CDR3 is CASSQDVPGQGLETQYF. The CDR3 bases are TGCGCCAGCAGCCAAGACGTACCGGGACAGGGCCTGGAGACCCAGTACTTC.

The chain recombines TRBV4-3 with TRBJ1-1; 10 bases align to TRBD1. V shed 4 bases and J 3 bases; nucleotides not matched to a gene: 5. The germline V gene has CDR1 LGHNA and CDR2 YSLEER. The CDR3 contains 15 residues. CDR3 DNA: TGCGCCAGCAGCCCGGGACAGGGGAGGGACACTGAAGCTTTCTTT. Its protein is CASSPGQGRDTEAFF.

This chain links TRBV5-1 with TRBJ2-7; no definite D call. Trimming took off 0 bases at V and 0 bases at J, with 10 bases between the two ends. The CDR3 has 15 residues. The V gene's germline CDR1 is SGHRS and CDR2 YFSETQ. The CDR3 DNA reads as TGCGCCAGCAGCTTGGACTACGGCCACTCCTACGAGCAGTACTTC. It specifies CASSLDYGHSYEQYF.

This clonotype occurred a few times. Sequence at one end of the junction differs from germline and may be a read error. This rearrangement joins TRBV7-7 to TRBJ2-1; possible D gene TRBD2, 5 bases. This CDR3 is built from 13 residues. Germline lookup yields CDR1 SSHAT and CDR2 FNYEAQ (reference sequence). As DNA, the CDR3 is TGTGCTAGCAGCTTATCTCGTGCGGGTGAGCAGTTCTTC. Its translation is CASSLSRAGEQFF. Full variable domain (remainder filled in from reference TRBV7-7 and TRBJ2-1): GAGVSQSPRYKVTKRGQDVTLRCDPISSHATLYWYQQALGQGPEFLTYFNYEAQPDKSGLPSDRFSAERPEGSISTLTIQRTEQRDSAMYRCASSLSRAGEQFFGPGTRLTVL.

This sequence joins TRBV6-6 and TRBJ1-4; no clear D. V gave up 5 bases and J gave up 5 bases, with 12 bases separating them. Germline loops: CDR1 MNHNY, CDR2 SVGAGI (reference sequence). This CDR3 has 14 amino acids. Here the CDR3 DNA reads TGTGCCAGCAGTCCCGTAGGAGAAAATGAAAAACTGTTTTTT. Its translation: CASSPVGENEKLFF.

The chain employs TRBV27 and TRBJ2-5, with 16 bases that match TRBD2. The J call may be mistaken, given a closer DNA end match to TRBJ2-7. Germline V CDR1 and CDR2: MNHEY, SMNVEV (reference sequence). The length of the CDR3 is 17 residues. The CDR3 protein is CASSSTTGTSGGDEQYF. Written as DNA, the CDR3 is TGTGCCAGCAGTTCCACCACCGGGACTAGCGGGGGGGACGAGCAGTACTTC.

The V and J genes are TRBV7-9 and TRBJ1-2, with no clear D. Trimming stripped 1 base from V and 2 bases from J, with 8 bases between. This CDR3 is 14 amino acids long. Germline V lookup: CDR1 SEHNR, CDR2 FQNEAQ (reference sequence). CDR3 amino acids: CASSLVTENYGYTF. The DNA of the CDR3 is TGTGCCAGCAGCTTAGTTACCGAGAACTATGGCTACACCTTC. Supplemented by reference TRBV7-9 and TRBJ1-2, the full variable domain reads DTGVSQNPRHKITKRGQNVTFRCDPISEHNRLYWYRQTLGQGPEFLTYFQNEAQLEKSRLLSDRFSAERPKGSFSTLEIQRTEQGDSAMYLCASSLVTENYGYTFGSGTRLTVV.

The chain has TRBV12-5 and TRBJ2-5; perhaps TRBD1 as D (6 bases). Per the germline V gene, CDR1 is LGHNT and CDR2 is FRNRAP. Trimming removed 6 bases at V and 11 bases at J, with 22 bases between. This CDR3 region has 14 residues. This CDR3 is CASGGEQGSNEQYF. The CDR3 region has the DNA TGTGCTAGTGGGGGGGAGCAGGGGTCGAATGAGCAGTACTTC.

V usage is TRBV6-2 or TRBV6-3 and J usage is TRBJ2-7; no firm D call. Trimming removed 0 bases at V and 4 bases at J, with 13 bases between. CDR3 length: 15 residues. In germline, CDR1 is MNHEY, CDR2 SVGEGT. CDR3 DNA: TGTGCCAGCAGTTACTCGGTATTGGTCCCTTACGAGCAGTACTTC. Amino acids: CASSYSVLVPYEQYF.

The rearrangement uses TRBV6-6 and TRBJ2-3, with 8 bases aligning to TRBD1. The CDR3 runs to 16 residues. With 1 base clipped from V and 4 bases from J, the junction kept 7 bases outside the gene matches. Germline V gene data show CDR1 as MNHNY and CDR2 as SVGAGI (reference sequence). This chain's CDR3 is CASSYFGQGEADTQYF. In nucleotides, the CDR3 is TGTGCCAGCAGTTACTTTGGACAGGGCGAGGCAGATACGCAGTATTTT.

The chain employs TRBV6-1 and TRBJ2-1, with D unclear. Trimming pared 9 bases from V and 12 bases from J, leaving 6 bases between. CDR1 is MNHNS, CDR2 SASEGT, per germline. The CDR3 length is 8 residues. The CDR3 is CASTAQFF. The CDR3 bases are TGTGCCAGTACAGCGCAGTTCTTC.

In this sample, this clonotype turned up many times. The J gene is TRBJ2-6, the V gene TRBV4-1, with D unclear. V lost 4 bases and J 4 bases, leaving 8 bases between the germline ends. The CDR3 covers 14 residues. From germline, CDR1 is MGHRA and CDR2 YSYEKL. This chain's CDR3 is CASSPLVGANVLTF. The CDR3, as DNA: TGCGCCAGCAGCCCGTTGGTGGGGGCCAACGTCCTGACTTTC.